Sequencing of this T cell receptor beta chain was carried out in a study of cytomegalovirus exposure and HLA in healthy donors. Whole-study findings and limits: Later analysis associated a missense DCLRE1C variant with TCR beta V- and J-gene trimming. Researchers catalogued approximately 170 TCR beta chains as cytomegalovirus-associated. Presence/absence analyses took donor sequencing depth as roughly uniform. Earlier findings revealed that most TCR beta V segments proved productive either about 87% or about 30% of the time.

This CDR3 is 13 amino acids long. Deletions cut 7 bases from V and 2 bases from J, with 10 bases between. The germline V gene encodes CDR1 SGDLS and CDR2 YYNGEE. Note on this clone: The antigen is not known.

The PCR employed 60 Vbeta primers together with 13 Jbeta primers. The data were produced by immunoSEQ multiplex PCR, yet TCRdb's version contains in-frame clones alone and is incomplete. The sample holds over 75,000 clones; just under 85% are singletons and the top ten take around 5.6%. The origin of this receptor is a woman aged 18-30 years in good health and CMV-seropositive. Sequenced input: PBMCs. The gene calls are TRBV9 and TRBJ1-5, with D tentatively TRBD1 (6 bases). CDR3 nucleotide sequence: TGTGCCAGCGGAGGGGGGGGCAATCAGCCCCAGCATTTT. Translated: CASGGGGNQPQHF.